This TCR beta chain was recovered during a study of shared clonotypes between healthy human individuals. The assay used deep level. What was sequenced on ten immunoSEQ deep assay plates was unsorted PBMC DNA. Generated by immunoSEQ multiplex PCR, the TCRdb table keeps only in-frame clones and is missing some. This sample has about 490,000 clones, with roughly four fifths found just once. V was cut by 1 base and J by 0 bases, with 3 bases left in between. CDR1 SSHAT and CDR2 FNYEAQ come from the germline V gene (reference sequence). The CDR3 has 13 amino acids. On this clone itself: The antigen is unknown. At the DNA level, this CDR3 is encoded by other sequences in the same sample as well.

Regarding the study as a whole: Sharing of clonotypes among donors was expected to vary with sequencing depth. What limited the represented genetic and exposure-history diversity was the small number of donors.

Sequencing used PBMCs. The J gene is TRBJ2-5, the V gene TRBV7-7; D not resolved. The sequence was obtained from a woman aged 40-49 years in good health. Some clones in this sample may be carry-over from other donors' samples. The CDR3 bases are TGTGCCAGCAGCTTAGACAACCAAGAGACCCAGTACTTC. It translates to CASSLDNQETQYF.